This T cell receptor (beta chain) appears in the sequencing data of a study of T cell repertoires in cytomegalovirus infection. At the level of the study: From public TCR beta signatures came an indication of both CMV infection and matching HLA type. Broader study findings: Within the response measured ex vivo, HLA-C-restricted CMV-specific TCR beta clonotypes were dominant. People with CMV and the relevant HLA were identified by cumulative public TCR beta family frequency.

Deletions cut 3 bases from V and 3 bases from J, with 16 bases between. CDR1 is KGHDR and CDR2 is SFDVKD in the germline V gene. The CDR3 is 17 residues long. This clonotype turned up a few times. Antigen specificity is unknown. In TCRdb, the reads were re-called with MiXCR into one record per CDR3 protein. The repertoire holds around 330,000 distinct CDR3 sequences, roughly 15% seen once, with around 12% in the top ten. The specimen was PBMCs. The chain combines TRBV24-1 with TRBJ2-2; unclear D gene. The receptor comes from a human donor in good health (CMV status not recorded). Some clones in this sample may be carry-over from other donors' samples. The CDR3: CATSDPKTDGYTGELFF. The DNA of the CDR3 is TGTGCCACCAGTGATCCCAAGACCGACGGTTACACCGGGGAGCTGTTTTTT.